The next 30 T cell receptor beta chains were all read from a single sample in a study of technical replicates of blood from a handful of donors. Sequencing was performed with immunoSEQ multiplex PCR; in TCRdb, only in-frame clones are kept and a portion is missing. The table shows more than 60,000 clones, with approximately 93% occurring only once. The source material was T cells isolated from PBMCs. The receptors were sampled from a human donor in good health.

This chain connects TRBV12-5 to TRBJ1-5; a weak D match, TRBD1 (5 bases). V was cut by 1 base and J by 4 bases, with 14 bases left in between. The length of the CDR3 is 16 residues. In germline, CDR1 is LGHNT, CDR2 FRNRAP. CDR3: CASGLAGGYRNQPQHF. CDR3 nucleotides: TGTGCTAGTGGTTTGGCCGGGGGGTATAGAAATCAGCCCCAGCATTTT.

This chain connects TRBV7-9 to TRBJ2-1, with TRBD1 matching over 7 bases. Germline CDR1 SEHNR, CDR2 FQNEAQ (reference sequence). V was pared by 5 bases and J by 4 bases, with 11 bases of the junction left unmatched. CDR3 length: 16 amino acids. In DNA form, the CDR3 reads TGTGCCAGCAGCGTACGACAGGGAACGTCTTACAATGAGCAGTTCTTC. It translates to CASSVRQGTSYNEQFF.

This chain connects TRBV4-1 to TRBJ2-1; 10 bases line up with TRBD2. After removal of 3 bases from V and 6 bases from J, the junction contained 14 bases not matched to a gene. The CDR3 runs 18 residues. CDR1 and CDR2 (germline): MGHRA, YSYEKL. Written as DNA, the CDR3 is TGCGCCAGCAGCCAGAATCCCGCTAGCGGGGGCGTTACCAATGAGCAGTTCTTC. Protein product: CASSQNPASGGVTNEQFF.

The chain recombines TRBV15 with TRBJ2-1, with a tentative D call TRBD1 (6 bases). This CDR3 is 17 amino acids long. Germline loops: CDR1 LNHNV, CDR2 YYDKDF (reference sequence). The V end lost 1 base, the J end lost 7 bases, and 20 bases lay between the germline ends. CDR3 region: CATSRGLVGQSSNEQFF. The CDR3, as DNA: TGTGCCACCAGCAGAGGTCTCGTAGGACAGTCGTCTAATGAGCAGTTCTTC. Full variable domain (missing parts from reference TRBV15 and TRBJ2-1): DAMVIQNPRYQVTQFGKPVTLSCSQTLNHNVMYWYQQKSSQAPKLLFHYYDKDFNNEADTPDNFQSRRPNTSFCFLDIRSPGLGDTAMYLCATSRGLVGQSSNEQFFGPGTRLTVL.

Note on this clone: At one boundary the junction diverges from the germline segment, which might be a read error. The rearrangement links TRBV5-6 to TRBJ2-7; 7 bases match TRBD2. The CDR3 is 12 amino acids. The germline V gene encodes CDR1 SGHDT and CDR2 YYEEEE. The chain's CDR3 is CASSLAGAAGNF. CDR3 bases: TGTGCCAGCAGCTTGGCCGGGGCAGCGGGAAACTTC.

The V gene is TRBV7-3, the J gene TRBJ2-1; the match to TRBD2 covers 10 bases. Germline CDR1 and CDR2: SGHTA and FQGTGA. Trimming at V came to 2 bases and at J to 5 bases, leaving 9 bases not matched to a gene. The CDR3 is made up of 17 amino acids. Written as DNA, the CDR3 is TGTGCCAGCAGCTTACGGCTAGCGGGAGCAGGGGACAATGAGCAGTTCTTC. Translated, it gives CASSLRLAGAGDNEQFF.

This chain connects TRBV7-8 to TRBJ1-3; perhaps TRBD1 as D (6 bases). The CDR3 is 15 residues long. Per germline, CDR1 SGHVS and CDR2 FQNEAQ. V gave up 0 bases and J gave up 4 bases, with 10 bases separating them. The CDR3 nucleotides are TGTGCCAGCAGCTTAGCGCAGGGGACCGGAAACACCATATATTTT. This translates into CASSLAQGTGNTIYF. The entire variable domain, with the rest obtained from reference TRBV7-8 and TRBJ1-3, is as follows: GAGVSQSPRYKVAKRGQDVALRCDPISGHVSLFWYQQALGQGPEFLTYFQNEAQLDKSGLPSDRFFAERPEGSVSTLKIQRTQQEDSAVYLCASSLAQGTGNTIYFGEGSWLTVV.

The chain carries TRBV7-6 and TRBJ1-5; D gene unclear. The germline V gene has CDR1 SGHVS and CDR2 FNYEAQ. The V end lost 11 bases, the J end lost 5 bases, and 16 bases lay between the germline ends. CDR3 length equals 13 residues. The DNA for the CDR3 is TGTGCCTCGGGAGAAAGACCGTATCAGCCCCAGCATTTT. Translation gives CASGERPYQPQHF. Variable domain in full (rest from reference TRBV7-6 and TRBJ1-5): GAGVSQSPRYKVTKRGQDVALRCDPISGHVSLYWYRQALGQGPEFLTYFNYEAQQDKSGLPNDRFSAERPEGSISTLTIQRTEQRDSAMYRCASGERPYQPQHFGDGTRLSIL.

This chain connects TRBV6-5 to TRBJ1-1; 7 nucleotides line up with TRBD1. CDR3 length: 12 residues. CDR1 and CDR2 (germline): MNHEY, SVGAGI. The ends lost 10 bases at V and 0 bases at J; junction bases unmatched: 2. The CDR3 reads CATGTVNTEAFF. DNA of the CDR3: TGTGCCACTGGGACAGTGAACACTGAAGCTTTCTTT.

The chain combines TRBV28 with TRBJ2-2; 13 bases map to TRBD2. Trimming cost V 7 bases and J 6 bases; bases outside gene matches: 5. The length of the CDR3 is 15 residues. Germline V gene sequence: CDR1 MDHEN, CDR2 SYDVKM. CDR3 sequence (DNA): TGTGCCAGCAACGGACTAGCGGGAGCGGCCGGGGAGCTGTTTTTT. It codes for CASNGLAGAAGELFF.

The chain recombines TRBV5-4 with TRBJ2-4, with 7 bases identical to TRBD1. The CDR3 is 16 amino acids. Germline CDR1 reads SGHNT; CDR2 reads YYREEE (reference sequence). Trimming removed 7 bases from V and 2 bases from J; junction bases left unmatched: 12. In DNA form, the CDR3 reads TGTGCCAGCCCGCGTGAGGGGGCCTCGTCCAAAAACATTCAGTACTTC. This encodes CASPREGASSKNIQYF.

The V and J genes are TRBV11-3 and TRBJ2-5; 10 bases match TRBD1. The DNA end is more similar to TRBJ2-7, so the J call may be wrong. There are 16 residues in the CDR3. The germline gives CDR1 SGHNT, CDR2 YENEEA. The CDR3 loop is CASSLDYWDRGYEQYF. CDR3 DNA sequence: TGTGCCAGCAGCTTAGATTATTGGGACAGGGGCTACGAGCAGTACTTC.

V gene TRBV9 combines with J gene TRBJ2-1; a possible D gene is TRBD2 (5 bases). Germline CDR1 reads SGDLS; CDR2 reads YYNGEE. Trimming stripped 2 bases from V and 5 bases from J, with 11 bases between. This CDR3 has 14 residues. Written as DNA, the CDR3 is TGTGCCAGCAGCGTGGCGGGTTCGAACAATGAGCAGTTCTTC. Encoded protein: CASSVAGSNNEQFF.

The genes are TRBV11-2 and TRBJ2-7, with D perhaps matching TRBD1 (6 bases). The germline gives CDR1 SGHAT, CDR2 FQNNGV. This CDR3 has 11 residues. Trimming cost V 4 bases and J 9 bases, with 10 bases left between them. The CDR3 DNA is TGTGCCAGCAGCTCAACAGGGAGGCAGTACTTC. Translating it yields CASSSTGRQYF.

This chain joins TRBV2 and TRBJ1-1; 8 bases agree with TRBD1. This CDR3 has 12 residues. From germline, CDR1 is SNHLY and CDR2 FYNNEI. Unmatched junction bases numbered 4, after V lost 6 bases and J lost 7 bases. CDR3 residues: CASRFRGLEAFF. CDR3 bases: TGTGCCAGCAGGTTCAGGGGGCTTGAAGCTTTCTTT.

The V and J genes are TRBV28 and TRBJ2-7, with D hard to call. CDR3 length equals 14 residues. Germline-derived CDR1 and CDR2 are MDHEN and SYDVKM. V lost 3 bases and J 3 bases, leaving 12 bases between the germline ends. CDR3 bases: TGTGCCAGCAGTTTCAGTCACAAGAACTACGAGCAGTACTTC. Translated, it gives CASSFSHKNYEQYF.

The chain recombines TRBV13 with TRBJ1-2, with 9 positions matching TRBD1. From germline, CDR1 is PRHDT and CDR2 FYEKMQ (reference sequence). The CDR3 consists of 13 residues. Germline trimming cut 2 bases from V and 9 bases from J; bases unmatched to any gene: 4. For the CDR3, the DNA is TGTGCCAGCAGCTTATTAGGACAGGGGAGCTACACCTTC. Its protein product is CASSLLGQGSYTF.

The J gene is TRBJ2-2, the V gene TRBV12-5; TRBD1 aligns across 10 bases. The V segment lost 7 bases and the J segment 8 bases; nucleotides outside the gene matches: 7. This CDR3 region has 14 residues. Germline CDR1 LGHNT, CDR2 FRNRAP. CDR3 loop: CASAPGQGTGELFF. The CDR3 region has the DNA TGTGCTAGTGCCCCGGGACAGGGGACAGGGGAGCTGTTTTTT.

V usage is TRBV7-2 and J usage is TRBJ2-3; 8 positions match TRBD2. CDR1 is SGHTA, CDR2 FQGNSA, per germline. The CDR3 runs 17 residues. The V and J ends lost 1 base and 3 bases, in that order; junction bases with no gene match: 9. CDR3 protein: CASSLDGRAGITDTQYF. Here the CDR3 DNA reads TGTGCCAGCAGCTTAGACGGGAGGGCCGGAATAACAGATACGCAGTATTTT.

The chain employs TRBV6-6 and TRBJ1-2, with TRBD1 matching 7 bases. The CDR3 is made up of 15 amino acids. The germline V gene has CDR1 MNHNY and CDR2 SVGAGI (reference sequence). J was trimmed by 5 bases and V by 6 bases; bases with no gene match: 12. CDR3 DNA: TGTGCCAGCAGCCGAGGGACAGCCAGCTATTATGGCTACACCTTC. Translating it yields CASSRGTASYYGYTF.

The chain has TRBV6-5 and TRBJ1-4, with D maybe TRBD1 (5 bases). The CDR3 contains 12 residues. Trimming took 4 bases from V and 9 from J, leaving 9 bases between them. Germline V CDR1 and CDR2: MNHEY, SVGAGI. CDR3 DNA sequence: TGTGCCAGCAGTTCCACAGGTCAAAAACTGTTTTTT. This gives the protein CASSSTGQKLFF.

The CDR3 DNA sequence: TGTGCCAGCAGCTTGGTTGGAGCGGGATCCGGGGAGCTGTTTTTT. Its protein is CASSLVGAGSGELFF. This sequence joins TRBV5-5 and TRBJ2-2, with TRBD2 identical over 7 bases. V dropped 0 bases and J dropped 6; count of bases not matched to a gene: 5. Germline values: CDR1 SGHKS, CDR2 YYEKEE (reference sequence). This CDR3 contains 15 residues.

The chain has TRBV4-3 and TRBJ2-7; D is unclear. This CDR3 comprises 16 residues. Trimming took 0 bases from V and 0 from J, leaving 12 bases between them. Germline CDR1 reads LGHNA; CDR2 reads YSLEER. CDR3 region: CASSQDLASISYEQYF. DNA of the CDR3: TGCGCCAGCAGCCAAGATCTGGCATCGATCTCCTACGAGCAGTACTTC.

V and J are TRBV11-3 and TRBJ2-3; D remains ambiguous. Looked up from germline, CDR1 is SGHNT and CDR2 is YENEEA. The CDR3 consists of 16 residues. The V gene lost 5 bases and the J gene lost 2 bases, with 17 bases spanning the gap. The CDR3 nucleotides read TGTGCCAGCAGCCCCTCTTCTGTTACTAACACAGATACGCAGTATTTT. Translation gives CASSPSSVTNTDTQYF.

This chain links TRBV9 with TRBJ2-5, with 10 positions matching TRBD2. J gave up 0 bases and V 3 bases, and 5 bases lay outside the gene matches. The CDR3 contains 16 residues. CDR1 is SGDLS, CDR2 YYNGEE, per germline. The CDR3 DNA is TGTGCCAGCAGCGGTTTACTAGCGGGGTACCAAGAGACCCAGTACTTC. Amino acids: CASSGLLAGYQETQYF.

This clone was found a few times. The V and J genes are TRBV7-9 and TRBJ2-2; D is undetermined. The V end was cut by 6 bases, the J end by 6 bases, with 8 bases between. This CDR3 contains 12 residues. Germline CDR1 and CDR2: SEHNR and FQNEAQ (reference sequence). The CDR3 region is CASRRGAGELFF. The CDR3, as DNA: TGTGCCAGCAGGAGAGGAGCCGGGGAGCTGTTTTTT.

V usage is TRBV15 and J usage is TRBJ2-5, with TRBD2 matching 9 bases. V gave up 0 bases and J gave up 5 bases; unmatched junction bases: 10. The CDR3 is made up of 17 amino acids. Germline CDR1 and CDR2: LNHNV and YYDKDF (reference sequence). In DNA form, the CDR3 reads TGTGCCACCAGCAGAGATTACGGCGGGAGGGAGATTGAGACCCAGTACTTC. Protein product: CATSRDYGGREIETQYF. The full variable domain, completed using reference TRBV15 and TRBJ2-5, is DAMVIQNPRYQVTQFGKPVTLSCSQTLNHNVMYWYQQKSSQAPKLLFHYYDKDFNNEADTPDNFQSRRPNTSFCFLDIRSPGLGDTAMYLCATSRDYGGREIETQYFGPGTRLLVL.

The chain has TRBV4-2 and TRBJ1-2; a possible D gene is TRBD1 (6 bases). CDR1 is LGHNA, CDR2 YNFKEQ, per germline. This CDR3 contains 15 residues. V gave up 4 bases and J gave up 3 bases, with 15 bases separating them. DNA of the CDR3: TGTGCCAGCAGCCCAATACAGGGTTTGGACTATGGCTACACCTTC. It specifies CASSPIQGLDYGYTF.

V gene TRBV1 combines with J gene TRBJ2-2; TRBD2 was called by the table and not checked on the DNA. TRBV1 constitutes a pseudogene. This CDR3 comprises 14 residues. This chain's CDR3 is CTSFRSGNTGELFF. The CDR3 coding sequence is TGCACCAGTTTCCGGTCCGGGAACACCGGGGAGCTGTTTTTT.

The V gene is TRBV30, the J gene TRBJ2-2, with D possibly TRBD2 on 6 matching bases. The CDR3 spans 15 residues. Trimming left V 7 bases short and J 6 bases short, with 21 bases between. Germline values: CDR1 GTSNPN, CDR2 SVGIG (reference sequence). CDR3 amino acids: CALNWGLIVAGELFF. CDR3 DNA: TGTGCCTTGAATTGGGGACTGATCGTGGCCGGGGAGCTGTTTTTT.